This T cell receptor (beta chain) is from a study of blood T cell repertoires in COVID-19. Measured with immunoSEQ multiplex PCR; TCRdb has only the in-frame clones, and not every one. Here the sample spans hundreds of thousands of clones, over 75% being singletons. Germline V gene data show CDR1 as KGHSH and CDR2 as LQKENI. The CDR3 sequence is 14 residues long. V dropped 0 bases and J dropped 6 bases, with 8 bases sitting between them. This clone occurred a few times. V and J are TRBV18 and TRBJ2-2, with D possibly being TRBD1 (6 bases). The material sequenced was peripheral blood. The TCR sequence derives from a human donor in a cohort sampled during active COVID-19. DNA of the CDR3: TGTGCCAGCTCACCACCGGACAGATCCGGGGAGCTGTTTTTT. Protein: CASSPPDRSGELFF.